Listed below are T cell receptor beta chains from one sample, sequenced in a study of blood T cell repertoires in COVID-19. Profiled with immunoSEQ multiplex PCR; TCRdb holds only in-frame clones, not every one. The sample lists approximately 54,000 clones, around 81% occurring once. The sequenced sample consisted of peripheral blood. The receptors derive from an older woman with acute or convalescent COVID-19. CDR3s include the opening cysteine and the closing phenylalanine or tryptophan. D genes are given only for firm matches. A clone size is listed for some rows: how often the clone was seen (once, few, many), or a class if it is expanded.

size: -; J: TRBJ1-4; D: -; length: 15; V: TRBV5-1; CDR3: CASRKREAPNEKLFF; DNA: TGCGCCAGCAGGAAACGCGAAGCTCCTAATGAAAAACTGTTTTTT
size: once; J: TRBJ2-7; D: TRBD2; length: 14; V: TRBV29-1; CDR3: CSVETSGSSYEQYF; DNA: TGCAGCGTTGAAACTAGCGGGAGCTCCTACGAGCAGTACTTC
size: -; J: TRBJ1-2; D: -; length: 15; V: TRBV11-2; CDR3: CASSLEGASNYGYTF; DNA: TGTGCCAGCAGCTTAGAAGGGGCCAGCAACTATGGCTACACCTTC
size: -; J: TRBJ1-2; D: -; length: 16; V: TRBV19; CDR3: CASTPAGGQANYGYTF; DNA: TGTGCCAGTACCCCGGCTGGCGGGCAAGCTAACTATGGCTACACCTTC
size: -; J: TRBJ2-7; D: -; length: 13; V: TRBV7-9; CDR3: CASSGTPTYEQYF; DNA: TGTGCCAGCAGCGGGACACCTACCTACGAGCAGTACTTC
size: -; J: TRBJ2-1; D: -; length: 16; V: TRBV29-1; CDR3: CSVGSPRELYYNEQFF; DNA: TGCAGCGTTGGATCCCCCAGGGAATTATACTACAATGAGCAGTTCTTC
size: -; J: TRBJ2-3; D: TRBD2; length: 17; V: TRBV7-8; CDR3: CASSSYFSGGITDTQYF; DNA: TGTGCCAGCAGCTCATATTTTTCGGGGGGGATTACAGATACGCAGTATTTT
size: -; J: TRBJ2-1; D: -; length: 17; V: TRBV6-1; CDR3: CASSEAIRGGMWNEQFF; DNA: TGTGCCAGCAGTGAAGCAATCCGGGGTGGGATGTGGAATGAGCAGTTCTTC
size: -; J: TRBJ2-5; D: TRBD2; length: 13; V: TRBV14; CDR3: CASSLAGRETQYF; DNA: TGTGCCAGCAGCCTAGCGGGGAGGGAGACCCAGTACTTC
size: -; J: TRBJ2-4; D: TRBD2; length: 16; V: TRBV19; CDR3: CASTPGGSQAKNIQYF; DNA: TGTGCCAGTACCCCGGGGGGGTCTCAAGCCAAAAACATTCAGTACTTC
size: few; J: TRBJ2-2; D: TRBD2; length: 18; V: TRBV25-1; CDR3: CASSDLGGWSSNTGELFF; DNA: TGTGCCAGCAGTGATCTGGGGGGGTGGAGTTCGAACACCGGGGAGCTGTTTTTT
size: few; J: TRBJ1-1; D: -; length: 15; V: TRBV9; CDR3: CASSANPTKNTEAFF; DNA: TGTGCCAGCAGCGCCAATCCGACAAAGAACACTGAAGCTTTCTTT
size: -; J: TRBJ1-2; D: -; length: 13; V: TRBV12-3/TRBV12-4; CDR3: CASSLRGGYGYTF; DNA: TGTGCCAGCAGTTTAAGGGGAGGGTATGGCTACACCTTC
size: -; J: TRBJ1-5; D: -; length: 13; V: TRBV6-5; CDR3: CASSLHSNQPQHF; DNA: TGTGCCAGCAGCTTACATTCGAATCAGCCCCAGCATTTT
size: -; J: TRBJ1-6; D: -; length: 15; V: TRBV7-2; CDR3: CASSLNSWGDSPLHF; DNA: TGTGCCAGCAGCTTAAACAGTTGGGGGGATTCACCCCTCCACTTT
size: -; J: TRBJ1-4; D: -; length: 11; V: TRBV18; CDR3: CASSNQEKLFF; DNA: TGTGCCAGCTCAAATCAGGAAAAACTGTTTTTT
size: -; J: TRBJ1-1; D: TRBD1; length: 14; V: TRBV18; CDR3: CASSGQAVGAEAFF; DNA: TGTGCCAGCTCAGGACAGGCGGTGGGCGCTGAAGCTTTCTTT
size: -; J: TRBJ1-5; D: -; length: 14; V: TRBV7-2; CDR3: CASSLKGGNQPQHF; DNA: TGTGCCAGCAGTCTTAAGGGGGGCAATCAGCCCCAGCATTTT
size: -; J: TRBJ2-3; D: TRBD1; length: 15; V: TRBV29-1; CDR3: CSVEARDRDTDTQYF; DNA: TGCAGCGTTGAAGCTAGGGACAGGGACACAGATACGCAGTATTTT
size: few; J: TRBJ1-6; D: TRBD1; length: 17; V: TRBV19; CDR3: CASSMGTGSSYNSPLHF; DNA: TGTGCCAGTAGTATGGGGACAGGGAGCTCCTATAATTCACCCCTCCACTTT
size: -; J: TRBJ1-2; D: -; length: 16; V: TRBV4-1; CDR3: CASSQGRLGDNYGYTF; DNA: TGCGCCAGCAGCCAAGGCAGACTGGGAGATAACTATGGCTACACCTTC
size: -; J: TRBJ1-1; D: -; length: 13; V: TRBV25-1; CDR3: CASSEAGNTEAFF; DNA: TGTGCCAGCAGTGAGGCGGGGAACACTGAAGCTTTCTTT
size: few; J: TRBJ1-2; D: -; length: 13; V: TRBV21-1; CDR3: CASSIRGGYGYTF; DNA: TGTGCCAGCAGCATCAGGGGCGGCTATGGCTACACCTTC
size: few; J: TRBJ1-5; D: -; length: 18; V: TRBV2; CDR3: CASSEMGHLINSNQPQHF; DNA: TGTGCCAGCAGTGAAATGGGACACCTTATTAATAGCAATCAGCCCCAGCATTTT
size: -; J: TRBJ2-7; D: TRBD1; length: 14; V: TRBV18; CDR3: CASRTGPSSYEQYF; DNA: TGTGCCAGCCGGACAGGCCCGAGCTCCTACGAGCAGTACTTC
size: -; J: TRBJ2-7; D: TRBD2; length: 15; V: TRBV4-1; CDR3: CASSQDWTSIDEQYF; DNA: TGCGCCAGCAGCCAAGATTGGACTAGTATAGACGAGCAGTACTTC
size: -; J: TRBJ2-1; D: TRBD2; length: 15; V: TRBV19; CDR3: CASSISGLGGNEQFF; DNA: TGTGCCAGTAGTATATCCGGACTAGGCGGCAATGAGCAGTTCTTC
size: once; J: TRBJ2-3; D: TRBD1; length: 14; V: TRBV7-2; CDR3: CASSSGQPTDTQYF; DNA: TGTGCCAGCAGCTCGGGACAGCCCACAGATACGCAGTATTTT
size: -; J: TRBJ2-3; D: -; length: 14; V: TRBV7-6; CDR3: CASGATVSTDTQYF; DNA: TGTGCCAGCGGTGCGACAGTGAGCACAGATACGCAGTATTTT
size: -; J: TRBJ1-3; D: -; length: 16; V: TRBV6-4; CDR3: CASSDSADSSGNTIYF; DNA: TGTGCCAGCAGTGACTCAGCAGACTCCTCTGGAAACACCATATATTTT
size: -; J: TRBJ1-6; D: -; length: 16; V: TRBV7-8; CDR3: CASRTGPPTYNSPLHF; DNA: TGTGCCAGCAGAACAGGGCCGCCTACCTATAATTCACCCCTCCACTTT
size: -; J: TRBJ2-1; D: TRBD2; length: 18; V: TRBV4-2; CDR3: CASSQEGTSGNSYNEQFF; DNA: TGTGCCAGCAGCCAAGAGGGGACTAGCGGCAATTCCTACAATGAGCAGTTCTTC
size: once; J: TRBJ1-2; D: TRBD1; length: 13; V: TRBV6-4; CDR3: CASSDSTGPGYTF; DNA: TGTGCCAGCAGTGACTCGACAGGGCCCGGCTACACCTTC
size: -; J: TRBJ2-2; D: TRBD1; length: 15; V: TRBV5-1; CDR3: CASSWTGGGTGELFF; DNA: TGCGCCAGCAGCTGGACAGGGGGCGGCACCGGGGAGCTGTTTTTT
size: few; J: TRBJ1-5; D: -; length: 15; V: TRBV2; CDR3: CASRTGSVSNQPQHF; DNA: TGTGCCAGCAGGACAGGATCGGTGAGCAATCAGCCCCAGCATTTT
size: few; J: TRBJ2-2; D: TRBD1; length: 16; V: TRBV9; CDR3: CASSAAGGQGIGELFF; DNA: TGTGCCAGCAGCGCCGCGGGGGGACAGGGGATCGGGGAGCTGTTTTTT
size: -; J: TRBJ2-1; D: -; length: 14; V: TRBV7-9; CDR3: CASSLSAVESEQFF; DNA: TGTGCCAGCAGCCTTAGCGCGGTAGAGAGTGAGCAGTTCTTC
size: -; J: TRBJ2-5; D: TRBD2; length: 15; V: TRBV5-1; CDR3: CASSFGGSFRETQYF; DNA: TGCGCCAGCAGCTTCGGGGGGTCTTTCCGAGAGACCCAGTACTTC
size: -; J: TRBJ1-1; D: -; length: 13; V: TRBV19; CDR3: CASSINRETEAFF; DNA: TGTGCCAGTAGTATCAACAGGGAAACTGAAGCTTTCTTT
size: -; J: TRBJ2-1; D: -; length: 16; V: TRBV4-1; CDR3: CASSQVDLVSYNEQFF; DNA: TGCGCCAGCAGCCAAGTCGATCTAGTCTCCTACAATGAGCAGTTCTTC